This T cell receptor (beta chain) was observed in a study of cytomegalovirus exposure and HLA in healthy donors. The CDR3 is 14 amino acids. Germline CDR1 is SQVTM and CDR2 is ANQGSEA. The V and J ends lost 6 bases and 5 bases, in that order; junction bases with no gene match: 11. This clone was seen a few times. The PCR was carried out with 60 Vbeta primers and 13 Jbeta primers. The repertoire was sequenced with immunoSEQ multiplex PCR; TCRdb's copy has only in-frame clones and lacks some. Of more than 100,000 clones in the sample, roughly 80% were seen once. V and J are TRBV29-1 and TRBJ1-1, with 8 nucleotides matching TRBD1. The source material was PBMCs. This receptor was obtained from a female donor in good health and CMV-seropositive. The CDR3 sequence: CSVQLGQGRTEAFF. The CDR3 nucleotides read TGCAGCGTCCAACTTGGACAGGGAAGGACTGAAGCTTTCTTT.